Below, 2 T cell receptor beta chains from the same sample are listed, as sequenced in a study of control samples from healthy donors and cancer patients. Method: immunoSEQ multiplex PCR; TCRdb's copy keeps in-frame clones and lacks some. Of hundreds of thousands of clones listed, 82% are singletons. Sequencing was carried out using PBMCs. These receptors came from a woman aged 60-75 years with lung cancer.

The chain joins TRBV12-3 or TRBV12-4 to TRBJ2-5, with D unclear. The CDR3 totals 12 residues. V shed 3 bases and J shed 3 bases, with 5 bases lying between them. CDR3 DNA: TGTGCCAGCAGTTTTGGGGAAGAGACCCAGTACTTC. This translates into CASSFGEETQYF.

V is TRBV4-1 and J is TRBJ2-6; possibly TRBD2 for D (6 bases). The CDR3 is 17 amino acids. CDR1 is MGHRA and CDR2 is YSYEKL in the germline V gene. V was pared by 3 bases and J by 2 bases, with 14 bases between. CDR3 loop: CASSHPGRGPGANVLTF. The CDR3 bases are TGCGCCAGCAGCCACCCCGGGAGAGGGCCTGGGGCCAACGTCCTGACTTTC.